A selection of T cell receptor beta chains follows, all from one sample in a study of immune evolution from preneoplasia to lung adenocarcinoma. The protocol was immunoSEQ multiplex PCR, while the TCRdb copy is restricted to in-frame clones and leaves out a portion. The sample carries under 7,500 clones, roughly 80% recorded once. Material: FFPE minimally invasive lung adenocarcinoma tissue. All receptors derive from a person in their 70s with lung adenocarcinoma. CDR3s include the opening cysteine and the closing phenylalanine or tryptophan. Each record gives: CDR3 protein, CDR3 DNA, clone size, D gene, V gene, J gene. D genes are given only for firm matches. Clone size is stated in some rows and not others, as once, few, many or a class when expanded.

CASSVFDRDTEAFF	TGTGCCAGCAGCGTATTTGACAGGGATACTGAAGCTTTCTTT	-	TRBD1	TRBV9	TRBJ1-1
CASSLVGARETQYF	TGCGCCAGCAGCTTGGTGGGGGCTAGGGAGACCCAGTACTTC	-	-	TRBV5-1	TRBJ2-5
CASSLSGTGGAGYTF	TGTGCCAGCAGTCTGTCCGGGACAGGGGGAGCCGGCTACACCTTC	-	TRBD1	TRBV6-6	TRBJ1-2
CAWRAGGPEEFF	TGTGCCTGGAGGGCGGGAGGGCCAGAGGAGTTCTTC	-	TRBD2	TRBV30	TRBJ2-1
CASSLVPSGKQFF	TGCGCCAGCAGCTTGGTTCCCTCAGGGAAGCAGTTCTTC	few	-	TRBV5-1	TRBJ2-1
CASSQDRAVRYNEQFF	TGCGCCAGCAGCCAAGATCGGGCCGTTCGTTACAATGAGCAGTTCTTC	-	-	TRBV4-3	TRBJ2-1
CASSVYSGANVLTF	TGTGCCAGCAGCGTCTACTCTGGGGCCAACGTCCTGACTTTC	-	-	TRBV9	TRBJ2-6
CASSVEEVTEAFF	TGTGCCAGCAGCGTAGAGGAAGTCACTGAAGCTTTCTTT	-	-	TRBV9	TRBJ1-1
CASSYSQGFLEKLFF	TGTGCCAGCAGTTATTCTCAAGGGTTTCTTGAAAAACTGTTTTTT	once	-	TRBV6-9	TRBJ1-4
CASSPGPAGSYNEQFF	TGTGCCAGCAGCCCAGGTCCGGCGGGGTCCTACAATGAGCAGTTCTTC	-	-	TRBV7-3	TRBJ2-1
CASSYKAESFYGYTF	TGTGCCAGCAGTTACAAGGCAGAGAGTTTCTATGGCTACACCTTC	-	-	TRBV6-6	TRBJ1-2
CASSLGLAGVNEQFF	TGTGCCAGCAGCTTGGGACTAGCGGGAGTCAATGAGCAGTTCTTC	-	TRBD2	TRBV5-6	TRBJ2-1
CASSLGTRRPDTQYF	TGTGCCAGCAGCCTCGGGACTAGGCGACCAGATACGCAGTATTTT	-	TRBD2	TRBV7-6	TRBJ2-3
CASSQAARGYTEAFF	TGTGCCAGCAGCCAAGCGGCCCGGGGGTACACTGAAGCTTTCTTT	-	-	TRBV14	TRBJ1-1
CASSKLGSRYGYTF	TGTGCCAGTAGTAAGCTGGGCAGCCGCTATGGCTACACCTTC	-	-	TRBV19	TRBJ1-2
CASSRVDGKAYEQYF	TGTGCCAGCAGCCGGGTGGACGGAAAAGCCTACGAGCAGTACTTC	-	-	TRBV7-6	TRBJ2-7
CASKVTSGGTDTQYF	TGCGCCAGCAAAGTGACTAGCGGGGGCACAGATACGCAGTATTTT	few	TRBD2	TRBV5-1	TRBJ2-3
CATSRDGRSDTQYF	TGTGCCACCAGCAGAGATGGGAGGAGTGATACGCAGTATTTT	-	-	TRBV15	TRBJ2-3
CASSFGTGLSYEQYF	TGTGCCAGCAGCTTCGGGACAGGGCTATCCTACGAGCAGTACTTC	-	TRBD1	TRBV7-9	TRBJ2-7
CATSRDRGAETQYF	TGTGCCACCAGCAGAGATCGGGGGGCAGAGACCCAGTACTTC	once	-	TRBV15	TRBJ2-5
CASSSSRLAGEGYF	TGTGCCAGCAGCTCCTCACGACTAGCGGGAGAAGGGTATTTT	-	TRBD2	TRBV7-8	TRBJ2-3
CASSLVGGNIQYF	TGCGCCAGCAGCTTGGTGGGAGGCAACATTCAGTACTTC	once	-	TRBV5-1	TRBJ2-4
CASSLLSSSYEQYF	TGTGCCAGCAGTTTATTGTCGAGCTCCTACGAGCAGTACTTC	-	-	TRBV27	TRBJ2-7
CASSEALSGRSNEQFF	TGTGCCAGCAGTGAAGCGCTTAGCGGGAGGTCGAATGAGCAGTTCTTC	once	TRBD2	TRBV2	TRBJ2-1
CASSRRQGSYNEQFF	TGTGCCAGCAGCCGCCGTCAGGGCTCCTACAATGAGCAGTTCTTC	-	-	TRBV7-6	TRBJ2-1
CAWSGQGRRLNTEAFF	TGTGCCTGGAGTGGTCAGGGTAGGAGGTTGAACACTGAAGCTTTCTTT	-	-	TRBV30	TRBJ1-1
CASSLLGSGQETQYF	TGTGCCAGCAGTTTACTCGGGAGTGGCCAAGAGACCCAGTACTTC	-	-	TRBV28	TRBJ2-5
CASSYDGGMTEAFF	TGTGCCAGCAGTTACGATGGGGGTATGACTGAAGCTTTCTTT	-	-	TRBV6-6	TRBJ1-1
CASSRRQGGSTDTQYF	TGTGCCAGCAGCAGACGACAGGGAGGGAGCACAGATACGCAGTATTTT	-	-	TRBV7-9	TRBJ2-3
CASGGGSPGETQYF	TGTGCCAGCGGCGGGGGATCCCCGGGGGAAACCCAGTACTTC	-	TRBD2	TRBV4-2	TRBJ2-5
CASSSTASYEQYF	TGTGCCAGCAGCTCTACCGCCTCCTACGAGCAGTACTTC	once	-	TRBV7-2	TRBJ2-7
CASNYGGMNTEAFF	TGTGCCAGCAATTATGGAGGAATGAACACTGAAGCTTTCTTT	-	-	TRBV6-5	TRBJ1-1
CASSVEGGGAPGNTIYF	TGTGCCAGCAGCGTAGAGGGTGGGGGGGCGCCAGGAAACACCATATATTTT	medium-sized	-	TRBV9	TRBJ1-3
CAWSVPGPPFAYQPQHF	TGTGCCTGGAGTGTACCCGGGCCCCCATTCGCCTATCAGCCCCAGCATTTT	-	-	TRBV30	TRBJ1-5
CASGVMGGYTF	TGTGCCAGCGGTGTGATGGGTGGCTACACCTTC	-	-	TRBV2	TRBJ1-2
CASSLAGQSGETQYF	TGCGCCAGCAGCTTGGCGGGACAGTCGGGGGAGACCCAGTACTTC	-	TRBD1	TRBV5-1	TRBJ2-5
CASSLGTSGRLKTQYF	TGTGCCAGCAGTTTAGGGACTAGCGGGAGGCTGAAGACCCAGTACTTC	-	TRBD2	TRBV28	TRBJ2-5
CASSQQRTQETQYF	TGCGCCAGCAGCCAACAGCGGACCCAAGAGACCCAGTACTTC	-	-	TRBV4-3	TRBJ2-5
CASSQDLGTPYTF	TGTGCCAGCAGCCAAGATCTAGGGACCCCCTACACCTTC	-	-	TRBV14	TRBJ1-2
CASSSSLGDTQYF	TGTGCCAGCAGCTCATCCCTGGGGGATACGCAGTATTTT	-	-	TRBV11-1	TRBJ2-3
CASSLAGLAENNEQFF	TGCGCCAGCAGCTTGGCGGGACTAGCTGAGAACAATGAGCAGTTCTTC	-	TRBD2	TRBV5-1	TRBJ2-1
CSVREDNYGYTF	TGCAGCGTTCGTGAGGACAACTATGGCTACACCTTC	-	-	TRBV29-1	TRBJ1-2
CASSFGTATGELFF	TGTGCCAGCAGCTTTGGAACGGCCACCGGGGAGCTGTTTTTT	-	-	TRBV11-3	TRBJ2-2
CASSSRGQGFGGYTF	TGTGCCAGCAGCTCCAGGGGACAGGGTTTTGGTGGCTACACCTTC	-	TRBD1	TRBV5-6	TRBJ1-2
CASSSPWGDSPLHF	TGTGCCAGCAGTTCACCTTGGGGGGATTCACCCCTCCACTTT	-	-	TRBV28	TRBJ1-6